The clone carrying this T cell receptor beta chain was counted between two and nine times. Other DNA sequences from this sample encode an identical CDR3 as well. The data were taken from a study of blood T cell repertoires in COVID-19. Study in general: The United States, Italy and Spain supplied acute and convalescent COVID-19 samples. The analysed material was cDNA or gDNA that came from T cells, B-cell-depleted T cells, or PBMCs.

Methods used by the authors: Amplifying reference gene primers gave estimates of nucleated cell counts. Clones were sequenced by immunoSEQ multiplex PCR, and TCRdb holds only the in-frame ones, with some missing. V and J calls and clone size come straight from that table; D and trimming were deduced from the DNA. The table includes some 230,000 clones, around 82% detected once. The sequence was obtained from a woman aged 25 to 39 who had recovered from COVID-19. The sequenced sample consisted of peripheral blood.

CDR3 nucleotides: TGTGCCAGCAGCCAAGATAGGGGTCAGCCCCAGCATTTT. Translating it yields CASSQDRGQPQHF. The chain links TRBV3-1 (or the pseudogene TRBV3-2) to TRBJ1-5; D may be TRBD1 (5 bases). CDR1 LGHDT and CDR2 YNNKEL come from the germline V gene (reference sequence). CDR3 length: 13 residues. V was clipped by 0 bases and J by 6 bases, with 6 bases between them.